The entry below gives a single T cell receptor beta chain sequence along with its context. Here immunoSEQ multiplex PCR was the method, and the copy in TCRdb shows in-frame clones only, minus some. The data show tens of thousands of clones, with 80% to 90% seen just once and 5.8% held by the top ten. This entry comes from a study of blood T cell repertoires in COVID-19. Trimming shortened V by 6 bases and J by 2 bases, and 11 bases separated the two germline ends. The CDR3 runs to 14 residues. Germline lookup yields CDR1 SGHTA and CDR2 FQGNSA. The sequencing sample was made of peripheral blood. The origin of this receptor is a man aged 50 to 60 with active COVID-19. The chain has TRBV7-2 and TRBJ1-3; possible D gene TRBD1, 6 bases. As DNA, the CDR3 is TGTGCCAGCAGTTATTCAGGGGCTGGAAACACCATATATTTT. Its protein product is CASSYSGAGNTIYF.